This T cell receptor beta chain was observed in a study of shared clonotypes between healthy human individuals. Genomic DNA from each subset was divided evenly over several immunoSEQ plates. Spread over ten immunoSEQ deep assay plates, unsorted PBMC DNA underwent sequencing. As processed by the authors: Junction-only sequences without quality scores came from ImmunoSEQ, so filtering differed. The method was immunoSEQ multiplex PCR; TCRdb's version includes in-frame clones alone and lacks a portion of them. That table supplies the V and J calls and clone size; D and trimming were determined from the DNA. The repertoire has 450,000 to 600,000 clones, around 80% of them found once; the top ten carry approximately 12%. The germline CDR1 and CDR2 sequences are LNHNV and YYDKDF (reference sequence). V lost 5 bases and J 6 bases, leaving 13 bases between the germline ends. CDR3 size: 14 residues.

Material for sequencing was PBMCs. The chain has TRBV15 and TRBJ1-4; D gene uncertain. This clonotype was obtained from a woman between 40 and 55 years old in good health. Some clones in this sample may be carry-over from other donors' samples. CDR3 nucleotides: TGTGCCACCAGCCCTGGGCGGAGGGATGAAAAACTGTTTTTT. Its protein is CATSPGRRDEKLFF.